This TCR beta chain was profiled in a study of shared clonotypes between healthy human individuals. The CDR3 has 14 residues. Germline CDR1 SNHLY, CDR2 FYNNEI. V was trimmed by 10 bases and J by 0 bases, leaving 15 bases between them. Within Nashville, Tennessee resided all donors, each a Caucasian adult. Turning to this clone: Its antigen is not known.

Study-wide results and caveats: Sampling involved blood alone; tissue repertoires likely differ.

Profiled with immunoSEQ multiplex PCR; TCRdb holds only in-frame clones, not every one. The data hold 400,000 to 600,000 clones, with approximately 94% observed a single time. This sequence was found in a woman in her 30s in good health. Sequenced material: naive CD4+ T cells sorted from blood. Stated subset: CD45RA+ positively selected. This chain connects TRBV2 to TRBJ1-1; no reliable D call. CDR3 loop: CANPPEDLNTEAFF. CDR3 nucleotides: TGTGCCAACCCGCCCGAGGACTTGAACACTGAAGCTTTCTTT.